This is a list of T cell receptor beta chains from one sample in a study of T cell responses to AZD1222 COVID-19 vaccine. TCRdb keeps only in-frame clones here, not all; method: immunoSEQ multiplex PCR. The repertoire includes 98,000 or so clones, about 89% of them detected once, and 2.5% to 4% sits in the top ten. Sequencing used peripheral blood, obtained 28 days after the second dose of the MenACWY control vaccine. These TCRs come from an adult who received the MenACWY meningococcal vaccine as a control. Both conserved end residues are part of each CDR3. Fields, in order: D gene, clone size, V gene, J gene, CDR3 DNA, CDR3 protein. A D gene is named only where the DNA matches it firmly. The size of a clone is reported for some rows only, either as once, few or many, or as a class for expanded clones.

>NA|NA|TRBV7-9|TRBJ1-1
TGTGCCAGCAGCCGAAGAAACTTGAACACTGAAGCTTTCTTT
CASSRRNLNTEAFF
>NA|once|TRBV5-1|TRBJ2-3
TGCGCCAGCAGATTTGCTACCTTCACAGATACGCAGTATTTT
CASRFATFTDTQYF
>NA|NA|TRBV7-6|TRBJ1-1
TGTGCCAGCAGCTTAGAGCCAGGGGTCACTGAAGCTTTCTTT
CASSLEPGVTEAFF
>TRBD2|NA|TRBV9|TRBJ2-2
TGTGCCAGCAGCCCCCCCGGACTAGCGGGGGGGAACACCGGGGAGCTGTTTTTT
CASSPPGLAGGNTGELFF
>NA|NA|TRBV27|TRBJ1-3
TGTGCCAGCAGTTCAAGCGGGGCTGGAAACACCATATATTTT
CASSSSGAGNTIYF
>TRBD2|NA|TRBV6-2/TRBV6-3|TRBJ2-1
TGTGCCAGCAGTTACTCTAGCGGGGGCCGCAGGGGAGAGCAGTTCTTC
CASSYSSGGRRGEQFF
>NA|NA|TRBV9|TRBJ2-7
TGTGCCAGCAGCGCCGACCCTGGTCCCCTCTACGAGCAGTACTTC
CASSADPGPLYEQYF
>NA|NA|TRBV28|TRBJ1-1
TGTGCCACCATCTGGGAGTTCGGCACTGAAGCTTTCTTT
CATIWEFGTEAFF
>NA|NA|TRBV7-2|TRBJ2-5
TGTGCCAGCAGCTCGCCCGGGGAGACCCAGTACTTC
CASSSPGETQYF
>NA|NA|TRBV30|TRBJ1-5
TGTGCCTGGAGTGTAAGCCAGGGGTCCCGGAATCAGCCCCAGCATTTT
CAWSVSQGSRNQPQHF
>TRBD1|NA|TRBV5-5|TRBJ1-2
TGTGCCAGCAGCTTTGAACCCGGGACAGGTGGCTACACCTTC
CASSFEPGTGGYTF
>NA|once|TRBV2|TRBJ2-1
TGTGCCAGCAGTGGAGGAAGTCGGTCTGGGCCGGAGCAGTTCTTC
CASSGGSRSGPEQFF
>NA|NA|TRBV28|TRBJ1-2
TGTGCCAGCAGTTCGGGGATCTATGGCTACACCTTC
CASSSGIYGYTF
>NA|NA|TRBV5-1|TRBJ1-1
TGCGCCAGCAGCTTGGTTCAGGGGACGAACACTGAAGCTTTCTTT
CASSLVQGTNTEAFF
>TRBD1|NA|TRBV5-8|TRBJ1-1
TGTGCCAGCAGCTTGGGGGTTGTAGACAGGGGGACTGAAGCTTTCTTT
CASSLGVVDRGTEAFF
>TRBD1|once|TRBV10-3|TRBJ2-7
TGTGCCATCAGTGAGAACAGGGGGCGCTCCTACGAGCAGTACTTC
CAISENRGRSYEQYF
>NA|NA|TRBV7-2|TRBJ1-2
TGTGCCAGCAAATATAGAGAGACAAACAACTATGGCTACACCTTC
CASKYRETNNYGYTF
>NA|NA|TRBV7-2|TRBJ2-7
TGTGCCAGCAGCTTAGCGGCGGGGCTATCCTACGAGCAGTACTTC
CASSLAAGLSYEQYF
>NA|NA|TRBV24-1|TRBJ2-5
TGTGCCACCAGTGACCCCGGGTCAGCCTCAGGAAAGACCCAGTACTTC
CATSDPGSASGKTQYF
>NA|NA|TRBV6-5|TRBJ2-7
TGTGCCAGCAGCCACCGGAATACAGGGAGCGAGCAGTACTTC
CASSHRNTGSEQYF
>TRBD2|NA|TRBV11-2|TRBJ2-6
TGTGCCAGCAGCCGTAGCGGGGGAAGCTCTGGGGCCAACGTCCTGACTTTC
CASSRSGGSSGANVLTF
>NA|NA|TRBV28|TRBJ2-6
TGTGCCAGCAGTTTGTTCATAGGGGGGGCCAACGTCCTGACTTTC
CASSLFIGGANVLTF
>NA|NA|TRBV18|TRBJ1-3
TGTGCCAGCTCATCATCCACCGGGGCGAGGGCTGGAAACACCATATATTTT
CASSSSTGARAGNTIYF
>NA|NA|TRBV3-1/TRBV3-2|TRBJ1-2
TGTGCCAGCAGCCAAGATCTTGTGCGGGGGCTAAGTGGCTACACCTTC
CASSQDLVRGLSGYTF
>TRBD1|NA|TRBV6-1|TRBJ2-6
TGTGCCAGCAGTGAAGGGACAGGGTCTGGGGCCAACGTCCTGACTTTC
CASSEGTGSGANVLTF
>TRBD1|NA|TRBV23-1|TRBJ2-7
TGCGCCAGGGGACAGGGGAACGAGCAGTACTTC
CARGQGNEQYF
>TRBD1|NA|TRBV3-1/TRBV3-2|TRBJ1-4
TGTGCCAGCAGCCAAGATTTAGGGGGCCGTGGGAATGAAAAACTGTTTTTT
CASSQDLGGRGNEKLFF
>NA|NA|TRBV5-4|TRBJ2-5
TGTGCCAGCAGCTCGACCGTCCAAGAGACCCAGTACTTC
CASSSTVQETQYF
>NA|NA|TRBV30|TRBJ1-1
TGTGCCTGGACCCAATCCGAAAACACTGAAGCTTTCTTT
CAWTQSENTEAFF
>NA|NA|TRBV5-8|TRBJ1-6
TGTGCCAGCAGCTTGGGGGGGGACTGGAATTCACCCCTCCACTTT
CASSLGGDWNSPLHF
>TRBD1|NA|TRBV6-5|TRBJ2-7
TGTGCCAGCAGAGCCACCGGACAGGCTTACGAGCAGTACTTC
CASRATGQAYEQYF
>NA|NA|TRBV4-1|TRBJ1-6
TGCGCCAGCACCCTTGGGGGGGGTGCGCCCCTCCACTTT
CASTLGGGAPLHF
>NA|NA|TRBV19|TRBJ2-7
TGTGCCAGTAGGCCAGGGGTAGCAGGAGACTACGAGCAGTACTTC
CASRPGVAGDYEQYF
>TRBD1|NA|TRBV28|TRBJ1-2
TGTGCCAGCACTTTTCTTTACCGGGACAGGTGGAGACATGGCTACACCTTC
CASTFLYRDRWRHGYTF
>NA|NA|TRBV7-2|TRBJ1-3
TGTGCCAGCAGCCGTCCCCAGGGCACGGTGAACACCATATATTTT
CASSRPQGTVNTIYF
>NA|once|TRBV12-3/TRBV12-4|TRBJ1-4
TGTGCCAGCAGCGGGGCTTTAGGGAAACTGTTTTTT
CASSGALGKLFF
>NA|NA|TRBV11-2|TRBJ1-2
TGTGCCAGCAGCTTAGTGGCCAGGAACTATGGCTACACCTTC
CASSLVARNYGYTF
>TRBD2|NA|TRBV7-2|TRBJ2-2
TGTGCCAGCAGCTTTGGGGGGACTAGCGGGGTTGCCGGGGAGCTGTTTTTT
CASSFGGTSGVAGELFF
>NA|NA|TRBV19|TRBJ1-5
TGTGCCAGTAGTATCCTTCTTGGGAATAGCAATCAGCCCCAGCATTTT
CASSILLGNSNQPQHF
>NA|NA|TRBV5-1|TRBJ1-2
TGCGCCAGCAGCTTGGCTGCAGGCAGGACCTATGGCTACACCTTC
CASSLAAGRTYGYTF
>TRBD2|NA|TRBV29-1|TRBJ2-7
TGCAGCGGTGTTGGGGAGGGAAACTTCGAGCAGTACTTC
CSGVGEGNFEQYF
>NA|NA|TRBV5-8|TRBJ2-1
TGTGCCAGCAGCGGTGAAGGCGTCCGGAGCTCCTACAATGAGCAGTTCTTC
CASSGEGVRSSYNEQFF
>NA|NA|TRBV6-5|TRBJ2-7
TGTGCCAGCGGAAAGGTCAGGGAGCAGTACTTC
CASGKVREQYF
>NA|NA|TRBV10-1|TRBJ1-2
TGCGCCAGCTCTCCCGGCGGACTCTATGGCTACACCTTC
CASSPGGLYGYTF
>NA|NA|TRBV13|TRBJ2-7
TGTGCCAGCAGCCCCGGGACCGCCGAGCAGTACTTC
CASSPGTAEQYF
>NA|NA|TRBV7-3|TRBJ2-5
TGTGCCAGCAGCTTATCCGGGGGCCTAGAGACCCAGTACTTC
CASSLSGGLETQYF
>TRBD1|once|TRBV5-1|TRBJ1-5
TGCGCCAGCAGCTTGTCCCACCGGGACAGGGGGCACCATATGAGCAATCAGCCCCAGCATTTT
CASSLSHRDRGHHMSNQPQHF
>TRBD1|NA|TRBV28|TRBJ1-6
TGTGCCAGCAGTCCGGTGACAGGGGGAGGTAATTCACCCCTCCACTTT
CASSPVTGGGNSPLHF
>NA|few|TRBV5-5|TRBJ1-2
TGTGCCAGCAGCTTGGTCCAGGGAAACTATGGCTACACCTTC
CASSLVQGNYGYTF
>NA|medium-sized|TRBV9|TRBJ2-3
TGTGCCAGCAGCGTAGAAGGTTTTGGGACAGATACGCAGTATTTT
CASSVEGFGTDTQYF
>TRBD1|NA|TRBV5-1|TRBJ2-7
TGCGCCAGCAGCCGGGACAGGGGGCGCAGTACGAGCTACGAGCAGTACTTC
CASSRDRGRSTSYEQYF
>NA|NA|TRBV11-2|TRBJ1-2
TGTGCCAGCAGCGGCGGTCCAGGGAAATCCTATGGCTACACCTTC
CASSGGPGKSYGYTF